This TCR beta chain was found in a study of T-cell memory formation after mild COVID-19. TCRdb used MiXCR to reprocess the 5' RACE reads, holding one entry per CDR3 protein. Among under 200,000 distinct CDR3 sequences listed, around a third were seen once. Study-wide results and limits: In second-wave clones peaking day 37, SARS-CoV-2 specificity remained unconfirmed. Within pre-infection memory, some responding clones were found, suggesting cross-reactive memory joined.

The germline V and J ends were trimmed by 1 base and 3 bases, with 6 bases remaining between them. Per germline, CDR1 LGHNA and CDR2 YSLEER. This CDR3 region has 13 residues. In regard to this clonotype: Its cognate antigen is unknown.

The clonotype was recovered from an adult woman who had mild COVID-19 (a few samples of this study predate the infection). Cell type and time point are not known. The genes are TRBV4-3 and TRBJ1-2; D remains ambiguous. Input material: PBMCs or a T cell subset sorted from them (not recorded which). The CDR3 DNA sequence: TGCGCCAGCAGCCAAGTTGCTTACTATGGCTACACCTTC. It encodes CASSQVAYYGYTF.